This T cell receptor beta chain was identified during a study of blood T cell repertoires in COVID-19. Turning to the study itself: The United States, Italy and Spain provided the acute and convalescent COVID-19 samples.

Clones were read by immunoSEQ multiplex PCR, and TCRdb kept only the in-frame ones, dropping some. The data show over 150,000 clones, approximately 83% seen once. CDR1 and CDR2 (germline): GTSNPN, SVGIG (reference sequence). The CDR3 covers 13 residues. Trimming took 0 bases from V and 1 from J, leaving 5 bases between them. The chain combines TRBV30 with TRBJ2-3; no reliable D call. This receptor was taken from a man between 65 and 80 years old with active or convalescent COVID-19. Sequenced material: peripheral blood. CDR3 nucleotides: TGTGCCTGGAGTGTAGGAGGCACAGATACGCAGTATTTT. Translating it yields CAWSVGGTDTQYF.